This T cell receptor beta chain comes out of a study of CD8+ T cells in alopecia areata. Only a few counts were recorded for this clone. Stated treatment: oral pan-JAK inhibitor, 5-10 mg twice daily. The sequencing template was cDNA reverse transcribed from extracted RNA. The repertoire was sequenced with immunoSEQ multiplex PCR; TCRdb's copy has only in-frame clones and lacks some. The table shows approximately 65,000 clones, with roughly 50% occurring only once. The CDR3 covers 16 residues. V was pared by 0 bases and J by 2 bases, with 11 bases between. From germline, CDR1 is LGHNA and CDR2 YNFKEQ. The receptor was derived from a human donor with alopecia areata. The chain links TRBV4-2 to TRBJ2-1; the D gene could be TRBD1 or TRBD2 (5 bases each). The source material was CD8+ T cells sorted from blood, sampled at roughly week 38, from a patient treated with tofacitinib. CDR3 sequence reads: CASSQEGDGTYNEQFF. CDR3 nucleotide sequence: TGTGCCAGCAGCCAAGAGGGGGACGGTACCTACAATGAGCAGTTCTTC.